This TCR beta chain was recorded in a study of cytomegalovirus exposure and HLA in healthy donors. V was trimmed by 2 bases and J by 3 bases, leaving 8 bases between them. The V gene's germline CDR1 is MDHEN and CDR2 SYDVKM. The CDR3 covers 13 residues. The primer mix had 60 Vbeta and 13 Jbeta primers. Produced via immunoSEQ multiplex PCR; TCRdb's table is partial and in-frame only. The sample holds around 160,000 clones, approximately 80% seen once. Comments on this clone: Its antigen is unknown.

Whole-study findings and limits: Productive status was seen about 90% or about 30% of the time for most TCR beta V segments in an earlier analysis. Sequencing likely produced, as an artifact, a cluster of highly shared sequence variants.

The chain uses TRBV28 and TRBJ2-7; D ambiguous. The material sequenced was PBMCs. This TCR derives from a woman aged 18 to 35 in good health and CMV-seronegative. In DNA form, the CDR3 reads TGTGCCAGCAGTTTAGACATTTACTACGAGCAGTACTTC. As protein: CASSLDIYYEQYF.